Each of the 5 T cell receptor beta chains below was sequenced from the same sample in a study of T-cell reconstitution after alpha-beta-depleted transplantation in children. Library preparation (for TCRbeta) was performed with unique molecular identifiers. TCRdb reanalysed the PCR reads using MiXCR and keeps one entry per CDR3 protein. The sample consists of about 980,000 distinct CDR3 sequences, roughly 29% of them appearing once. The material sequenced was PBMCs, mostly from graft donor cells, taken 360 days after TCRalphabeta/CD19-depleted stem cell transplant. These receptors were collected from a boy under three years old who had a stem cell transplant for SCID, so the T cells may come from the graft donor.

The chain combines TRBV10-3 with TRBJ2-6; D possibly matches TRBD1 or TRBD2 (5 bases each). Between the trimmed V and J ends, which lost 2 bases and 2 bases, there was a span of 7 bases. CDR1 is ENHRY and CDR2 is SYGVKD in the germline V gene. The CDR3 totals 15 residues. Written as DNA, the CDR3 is TGTGCCATCAGTGAGCTGGGGGCTGGGGCCAACGTCCTGACTTTC. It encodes CAISELGAGANVLTF.

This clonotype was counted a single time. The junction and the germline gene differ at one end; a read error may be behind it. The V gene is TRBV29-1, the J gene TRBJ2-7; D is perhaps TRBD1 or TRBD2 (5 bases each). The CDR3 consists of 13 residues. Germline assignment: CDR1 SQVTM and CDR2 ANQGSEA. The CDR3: CSVGPEGPYEQHF. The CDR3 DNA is TGCAGCGTTGGGCCAGAGGGGCCCTACGAGCAGCACTTC.

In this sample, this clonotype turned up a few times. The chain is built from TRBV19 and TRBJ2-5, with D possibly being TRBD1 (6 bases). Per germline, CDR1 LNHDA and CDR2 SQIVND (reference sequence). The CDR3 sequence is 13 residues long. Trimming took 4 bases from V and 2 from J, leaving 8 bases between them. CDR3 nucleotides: TGTGCCAGTAGTAACGGACAGCAAGAGACCCAGTACTTC. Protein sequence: CASSNGQQETQYF.

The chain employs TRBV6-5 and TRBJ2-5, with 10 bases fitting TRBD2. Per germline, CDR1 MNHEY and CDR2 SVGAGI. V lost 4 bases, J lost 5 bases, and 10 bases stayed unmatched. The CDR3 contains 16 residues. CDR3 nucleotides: TGTGCCAGCAGTTCGATAGTAGCGGGGGGTTCCGAGACCCAGTACTTC. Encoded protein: CASSSIVAGGSETQYF.

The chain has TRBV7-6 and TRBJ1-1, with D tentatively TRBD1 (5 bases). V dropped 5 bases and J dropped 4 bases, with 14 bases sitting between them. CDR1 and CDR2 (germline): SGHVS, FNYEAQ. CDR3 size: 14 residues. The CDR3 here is CASSIPGSSTEAFF. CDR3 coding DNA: TGTGCCAGCAGCATACCAGGGAGTTCCACTGAAGCTTTCTTT.